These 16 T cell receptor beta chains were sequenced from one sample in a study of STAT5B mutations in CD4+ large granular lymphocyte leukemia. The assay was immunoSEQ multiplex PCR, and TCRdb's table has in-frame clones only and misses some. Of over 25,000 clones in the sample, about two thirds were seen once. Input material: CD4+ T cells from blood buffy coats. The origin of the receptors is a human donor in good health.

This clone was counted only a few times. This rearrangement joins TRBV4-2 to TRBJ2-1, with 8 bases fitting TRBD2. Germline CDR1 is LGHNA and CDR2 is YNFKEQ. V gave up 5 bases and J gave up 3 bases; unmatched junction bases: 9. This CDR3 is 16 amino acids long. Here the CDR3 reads CASSSESGGFYNEQFF. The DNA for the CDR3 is TGTGCCAGCAGCTCTGAAAGCGGGGGCTTCTACAATGAGCAGTTCTTC.

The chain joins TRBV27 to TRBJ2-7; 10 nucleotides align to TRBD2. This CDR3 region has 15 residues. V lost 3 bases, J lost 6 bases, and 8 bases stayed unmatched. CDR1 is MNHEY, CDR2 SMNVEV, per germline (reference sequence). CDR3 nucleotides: TGTGCCAGCAGTTTTCTTAGCGGGGGGCGACCCGAGCAGTACTTC. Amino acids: CASSFLSGGRPEQYF.

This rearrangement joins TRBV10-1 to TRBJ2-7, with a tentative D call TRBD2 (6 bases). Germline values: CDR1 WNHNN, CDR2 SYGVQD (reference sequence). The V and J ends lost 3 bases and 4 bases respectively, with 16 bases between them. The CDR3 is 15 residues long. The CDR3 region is CASSDPRRGGYEQYF. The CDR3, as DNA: TGCGCCAGCAGTGACCCCCGAAGGGGAGGTTACGAGCAGTACTTC.

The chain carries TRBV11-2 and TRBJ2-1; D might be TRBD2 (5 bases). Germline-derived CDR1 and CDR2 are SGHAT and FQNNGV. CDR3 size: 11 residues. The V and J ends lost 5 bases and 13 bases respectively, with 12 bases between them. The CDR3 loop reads CASSNGVSQFF. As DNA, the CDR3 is TGTGCCAGCAGCAACGGGGTGTCCCAGTTCTTC. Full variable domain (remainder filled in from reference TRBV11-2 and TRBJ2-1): EAGVAQSPRYKIIEKRQSVAFWCNPISGHATLYWYQQILGQGPKLLIQFQNNGVVDDSQLPKDRFSAERLKGVDSTLKIQPAKLEDSAVYLCASSNGVSQFFGPGTRLTVL.

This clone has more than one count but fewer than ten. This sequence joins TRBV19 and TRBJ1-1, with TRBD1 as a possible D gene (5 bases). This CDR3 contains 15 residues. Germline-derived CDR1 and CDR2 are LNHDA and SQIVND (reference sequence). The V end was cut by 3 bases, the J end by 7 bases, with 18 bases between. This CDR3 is CASSILGQGTDEAFF. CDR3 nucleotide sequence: TGTGCCAGTAGTATTCTGGGCCAAGGGACGGATGAAGCTTTCTTT.

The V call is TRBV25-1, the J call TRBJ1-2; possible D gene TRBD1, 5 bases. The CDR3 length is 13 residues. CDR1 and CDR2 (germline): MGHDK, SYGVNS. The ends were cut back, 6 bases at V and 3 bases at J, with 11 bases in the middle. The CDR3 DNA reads TGTGCCAGCAGGCTGGCGGGGGACTATGGCTACACCTTC. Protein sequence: CASRLAGDYGYTF.

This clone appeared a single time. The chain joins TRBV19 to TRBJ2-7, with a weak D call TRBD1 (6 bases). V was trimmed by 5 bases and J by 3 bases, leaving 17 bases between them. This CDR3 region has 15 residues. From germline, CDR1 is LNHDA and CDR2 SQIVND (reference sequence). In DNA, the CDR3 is TGTGCCAGTAGTCCCGGCCGTCACAGGGTCTACGAGCAGTACTTC. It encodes CASSPGRHRVYEQYF.

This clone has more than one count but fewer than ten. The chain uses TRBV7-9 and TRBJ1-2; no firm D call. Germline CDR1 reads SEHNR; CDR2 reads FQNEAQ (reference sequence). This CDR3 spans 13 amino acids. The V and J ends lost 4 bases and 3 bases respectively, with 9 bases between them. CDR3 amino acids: CASSSRVDYGYTF. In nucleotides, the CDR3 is TGTGCCAGCAGCTCAAGGGTGGACTATGGCTACACCTTC.

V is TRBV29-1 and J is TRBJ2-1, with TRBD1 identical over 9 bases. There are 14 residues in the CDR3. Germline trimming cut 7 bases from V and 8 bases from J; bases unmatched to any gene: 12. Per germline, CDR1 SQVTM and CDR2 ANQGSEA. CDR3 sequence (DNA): TGCAGCGCCGCCTCGGGACAGGGTTTTTATGAGCAGTTCTTC. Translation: CSAASGQGFYEQFF.

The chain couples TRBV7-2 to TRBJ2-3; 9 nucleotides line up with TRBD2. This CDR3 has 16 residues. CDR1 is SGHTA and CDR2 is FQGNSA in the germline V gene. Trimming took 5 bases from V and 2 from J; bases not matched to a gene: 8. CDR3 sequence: CASSPYAGLATDTQYF. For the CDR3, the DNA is TGTGCCAGCAGCCCTTACGCGGGACTAGCCACAGATACGCAGTATTTT.

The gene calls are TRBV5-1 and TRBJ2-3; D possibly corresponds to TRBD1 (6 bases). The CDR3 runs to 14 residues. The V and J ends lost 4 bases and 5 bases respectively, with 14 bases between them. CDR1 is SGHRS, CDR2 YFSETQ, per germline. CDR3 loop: CASSRGQSIDTQYF. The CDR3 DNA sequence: TGCGCCAGCAGCAGAGGACAGAGTATAGATACGCAGTATTTT.

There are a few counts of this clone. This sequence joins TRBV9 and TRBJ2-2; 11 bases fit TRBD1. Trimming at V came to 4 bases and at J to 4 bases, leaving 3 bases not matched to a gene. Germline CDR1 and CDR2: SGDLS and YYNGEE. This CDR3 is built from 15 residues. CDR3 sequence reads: CASSPGTGGTGELFF. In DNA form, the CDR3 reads TGTGCCAGCAGCCCCGGGACAGGGGGCACCGGGGAGCTGTTTTTT.

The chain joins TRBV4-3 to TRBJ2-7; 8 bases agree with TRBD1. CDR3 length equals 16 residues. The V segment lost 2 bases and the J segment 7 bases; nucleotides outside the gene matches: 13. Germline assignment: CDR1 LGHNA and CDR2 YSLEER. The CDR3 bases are TGCGCCAGCAGCCAACGTAACAGGGGGTCCCTTGGAGAGCAGTACTTC. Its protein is CASSQRNRGSLGEQYF.

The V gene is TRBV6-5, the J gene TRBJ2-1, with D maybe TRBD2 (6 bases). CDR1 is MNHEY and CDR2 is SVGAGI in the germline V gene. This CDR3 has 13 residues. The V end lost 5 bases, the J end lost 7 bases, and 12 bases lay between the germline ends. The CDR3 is CASSTWEENEQFF. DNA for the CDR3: TGTGCCAGCAGTACGTGGGAGGAAAATGAGCAGTTCTTC.

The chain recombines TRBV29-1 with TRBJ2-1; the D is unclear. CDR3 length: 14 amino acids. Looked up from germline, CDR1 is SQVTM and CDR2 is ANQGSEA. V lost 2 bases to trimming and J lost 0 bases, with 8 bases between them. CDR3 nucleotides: TGCAGCGTTGAACCGCTGGGCTCCTACAATGAGCAGTTCTTC. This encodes CSVEPLGSYNEQFF.

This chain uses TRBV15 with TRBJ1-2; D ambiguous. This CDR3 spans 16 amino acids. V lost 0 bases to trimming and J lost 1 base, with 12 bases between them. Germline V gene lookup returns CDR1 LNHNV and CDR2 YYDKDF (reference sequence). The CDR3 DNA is TGTGCCACCAGCAGAGATCGTGGAGCGCTTAACTATGGCTACACCTTC. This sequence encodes CATSRDRGALNYGYTF.